The present T cell receptor beta chain was sequenced within a study of regulatory T cells in long-lasting Graves disease (dated by TCRdb to the early 2020s). In the study overall: In the newly diagnosed Graves' disease group, patients had been taking antithyroid drugs for less than 3 months. Patients with persistent Graves' disease were compared with patients with newly diagnosed Graves' disease using TCR sequencing and RNA sequencing of peripheral blood. The study was registered as a clinical trial and conducted in China. A total of 35 or so samples were covered by TCR sequencing, comprising approximately 13 persistent and around 20 newly diagnosed Graves' disease patients. General study outcomes and caveats: The authors acknowledged the small sample size as a limitation that may reduce accuracy. TRBV28, TRBJ1-2 and TRBJ2-5 were preferentially used in persistent disease, while TRBV20-1 and TRBJ2-1 were favored in newly diagnosed disease. A larger number of public clonotypes was shared among persistent patients (about 2,700) than among newly diagnosed patients (about 990). Only peripheral blood was studied, because thyroid tissue, the primary lesion, was inaccessible. Persistent Graves' disease patients showed lower TCR Shannon entropy and fewer highly expanded clones than newly diagnosed patients, suggesting clonal expansion. Only the TCR beta chain was sequenced and analyzed.

This sample's time point label indicates: newly diagnosed GD, antithyroid drugs for less than 3 months. For both TCR sequencing and RNA sequencing, RNA was extracted from PBMCs in TRIzol. The diagnosis of Graves' disease was made according to American Thyroid Association guidelines. The patients came from an endocrinology department in Xi'an, China. From each patient, about 8.9 milliliters of peripheral blood was collected into an EDTA anticoagulant tube. PBMCs were isolated by Ficoll Paque Plus density gradient separation without further T cell sorting. RNA quality was checked with an Agilent 2100 Bioanalyzer and agarose gel, and concentration with a NanoDrop 2000. The CDR3 covers 16 residues, taking in both the cysteine and the phenylalanine. The sequence is cut down to CDR3 DNA, 48 bases in frame from base 1. CDR1 and CDR2, looked up from the germline V gene, are MDHEN and SYDVKM. Here V drops 2 bases and J drops 5 bases, and the junction holds 7 bases not matched to any gene.

Receptor libraries were prepared by multiplex PCR. Sequencing was performed on an Illumina HiSeq 4000. TCR beta libraries were built with iRepertoire HTBI primers and Arm-PCR amplification of CDR3 regions. Before sequencing, the PCR products went through gel purification. Per the original workflow: Gene usage analysis of CDR3 amino acid clonotypes used the 62 TRBV and some 15 TRBJ segments found across samples. COPE and FqMerger were used to merge the filtered high-quality paired reads into contigs. BLAST was used to align contigs to IMGT TRBV, TRBD and TRBJ reference genes, with CDR3 defined following IMGT. Any clonotype with a frequency above 0.1% was counted as a highly expanded clone. Shannon entropy was used to measure repertoire diversity, and the Gini coefficient was used to measure V-J evenness. A clonotype was considered public if more than one individual shared it. TCRdb redid the processing of the public reads, applying fastp at Q25 and MiXCR, and retained in-frame beta chains. Every distinct CDR3 protein forms one entry, paired with its most common genes and DNA. It is TCRdb's table, rather than the study itself, that gives the V and J calls and clone size. In all, the sample holds hundreds of thousands of distinct CDR3 sequences, and 15% to 20% of those were seen once. The ten largest clones take up approximately 20% of the sample.

At least ten counts were recorded for this clonotype. Its cognate antigen has yet to be identified. One base away there is no much larger clone; base qualities are not given. These same data were also listed under a study on T cells in Graves' hyperthyroidism and ophthalmopathy. As noted in the second study: Stable Graves' hyperthyroidism was defined as no progression to ophthalmopathy during 18 months of follow-up. Hyperthyroidism patients were newly diagnosed, with disease duration under 2 months, and aged 18 to 65 years. The study excluded patients with uncontrolled infections, other autoimmune diseases, pregnancy or lactation. Diagnoses relied on clinical symptoms, serum thyroxine and TRAb, thyroid ultrasound and orbital computed tomography. The TCR CDR3 was subjected to a first round of RT-PCR using the HTBI primer set and the Qiagen OneStep RT-PCR kit. Most expanded thyroid clonotypes (frequency above 0.001) were also detected in blood, a finding suggesting that blood repertoires may reflect thyroid immune responses. Ophthalmopathy was separated from stable hyperthyroidism by a 13 V-J signature model, with 85% to 90% sensitivity and approximately 81% specificity obtained in cross-validation and 80%/75% obtained in testing. In validation, the model predicted progression to ophthalmopathy a median of approximately 6.3 months before onset, with over 60% sensitivity and about 75% specificity. To identify distinguishing TCR V-J signatures, a discovery cohort of about 100 patients was used, comprising 43 with Graves' ophthalmopathy and 57 with stable Graves' hyperthyroidism. Prospective prediction of ophthalmopathy was tested in an independent validation cohort consisting of some 19 hyperthyroidism patients and around 16 patients who later progressed to ophthalmopathy. The roughly 94 discovery patients were randomly split 7:3 into training and test sets. Thyroid tissue and blood T-cell repertoires from more than five Graves' hyperthyroidism patients were also compared in the study. Once sampling was done, hyperthyroidism patients were given methimazole at a starting dose of 30 mg daily, whereas ophthalmopathy patients were given high-dose intravenous methylprednisolone. A second multiplex PCR round built the libraries, followed by size selection and purification. The libraries were sequenced on an Illumina HiSeq2000 using paired-end 100 bp reads. SOAPnuke was used to process the raw data, with reads discarded if the reads contained adapters or uncalled bases, had a mean Phred below 15, or lacked an exact constant-primer or identifier match. High-quality paired reads were merged with COPE v1.2.5, and unique nucleotide sequences were defined as clonotypes. MiTCR v1.1 was used to align the clonotypes against IMGT TRBV, TRBD and TRBJ reference segments. The analysis included only V-J combinations with a frequency above 0.0001, which together covered more than 99% of the repertoires. A TCS score was defined as the ratio between F50 (clonal expansion) and ExV (chaos), using BLOSUM62-based TCRdist between CDR3 peptides within each V-J. Welch's t-statistics and random forest reduced approximately 520 V-J features to about 12, which were used in a naive Bayes classifier (R e1071). No statistical method was used to set the sample size in advance, and investigators knew the group allocation. The paper describes TCR Vbeta CDR3 sequencing of roughly 130 peripheral blood samples, made up of approximately 40 ophthalmopathy patients, roughly 72 hyperthyroidism patients and some 17 progressor patients.

The sample was peripheral blood mononuclear cells (PBMCs), taken at new diagnosis, from a patient treated with antithyroid drugs. The chain is made from TRBV28 and TRBJ2-5; the central 11 bases match TRBD2. This sequence originates from a woman in her twenties or thirties with Graves disease. Donor details come from another sample of the same person, matched by shared clones. The DNA sequence is as follows: TGTGCCAGCAGTTTAGAGACTAGCGGGATCCGGGAGACCCAGTACTTC. The resulting protein is CASSLETSGIRETQYF.